This T cell receptor beta chain was observed in a study of cytomegalovirus exposure and HLA in healthy donors. This CDR3 is built from 16 residues. Germline-derived CDR1 and CDR2 are MNHNS and SASEGT. V was pared by 0 bases and J by 3 bases, with 14 bases between. On this clone itself: Its antigen is unidentified.

Findings of the study overall: Earlier analysis looked at TCR beta V segments, and most were productive about 90% or about 30% of the time. Looking again later, the authors saw that most CMV-associated TCR beta chains seemed HLA-restricted. Later work showed greater clonal expansion in HLA-associated TCR beta chains than in equally common others.

PCR employed 60 Vbeta and 13 Jbeta primers. TCRdb's table, derived via immunoSEQ multiplex PCR, lists solely in-frame clones and lacks some. The table shows about 150,000 clones, with 74% occurring only once. The origin of this receptor is a man aged 25 to 40 in good health and CMV-seronegative. Sequenced material: PBMCs. The chain uses TRBV6-1 and TRBJ1-1; D might be TRBD1 (5 bases). The CDR3 sequence: CASSEAGSGPYTEAFF. CDR3 nucleotide sequence: TGTGCCAGCAGTGAAGCAGGCTCAGGGCCATACACTGAAGCTTTCTTT.